This TCR beta chain was sequenced during a study of T cell clones after liver transplantation. Sequenced by immunoSEQ multiplex PCR; TCRdb stores in-frame clones only, minus some. The repertoire consists of about 74,000 clones, with 75% to 85% occurring once and the leading ten covering 0.6%. Only a few counts were recorded for this clone. The CDR3 extends over 17 amino acids. With 0 bases removed from V and 1 base from J, the gap between germline ends came to 13 bases. Germline V gene sequence: CDR1 KGHSH, CDR2 LQKENI. This sample comprised CD4+ T cells from blood, obtained before liver transplant. The chain has TRBV18 and TRBJ1-5; D is possibly TRBD1 (6 bases). This sequence originates from a human donor who received a liver transplant. The CDR3: CASSPPNRDQSNQPQHF. CDR3 DNA: TGTGCCAGCTCACCACCTAACAGGGATCAGAGCAATCAGCCCCAGCATTTT.